This T cell receptor beta chain was recovered during a study of cytomegalovirus exposure and HLA in healthy donors (dated by TCRdb to the late 2010s). Concerning the study at large: An earlier analysis of under 600 of the donors reported about 250 Gb of sequence data and roughly 110 million unique TCR beta sequences from roughly 180 million T cells. An early release that covered around 590 HLA-typed donors contained approximately 300 gigabases of sequencing data and 75 million to 100 million unique TCR sequences. Among the roughly 370 genotyped donors, about 83% belonged to the genetic ancestry cluster associated with self-reported Caucasian donors. The study was designed to test whether signatures of past pathogen exposure could be identified by cataloging public T cell receptors. The study used immunosequencing to profile the T cell repertoires of about 670 subjects and linked those repertoires to cytomegalovirus serostatus. In addition to the first cohort of 666 subjects, a separate validation cohort of 120 different subjects was used. High-throughput TCR immunosequencing, statistical association of individual TCRs with disease status, and machine learning were combined to predict cytomegalovirus infection status. A later analysis re-examined previously published TCR beta repertoires from roughly 650 donors and added high-resolution HLA genotyping to investigate patterns of TCR occurrence. Rather than drawing on any new phenotypic data, the later analysis identified candidate immune exposures from TCR beta sequences and the way those sequences occurred across donors. An earlier analysis of around 540 of the donors applied high-throughput TCR beta sequencing to assess whether each TCR beta V gene segment acted as functional or pseudogenic. Donor age, sex, ethnicity and CMV serostatus were compiled alongside the repertoire data. In a later genetic analysis, genome-wide SNP genotypes for about 55% of the 666 donors were used, and that subset was treated as a discovery cohort. All discovery cohort repertoires had been generated using a single sequencing platform. HLA typing covered class I and class II loci at four-digit resolution. The number of donors typed differed by locus, with 629-630 for A, B, C, DRB1 and DQB1, 522 for DQA1, 600 to 610 for DPA1, and over 400 for DPB1. Because of strong linkage in the cohort, four or five DR-DQ haplotypes were treated as single units for association and clustering. On average, 235,054 unique TCR beta nucleotide sequences were sequenced per donor among several hundred genotyped donors of the cohort, with approximately 18% of those sequences being non-productive. Overall study results and their limits: In a later analysis, most CMV-associated TCR beta chains were found to appear HLA-restricted, with HLA associations seemingly driven largely by CMV exposure. V-gene and J-gene trimming of TCR beta chains was associated with a missense DCLRE1C variant in a later genetic analysis, and the association was replicated in an independent cohort. Several of the top co-occurrence clusters appeared to be linked to parvovirus B19, influenza, CMV and Epstein-Barr virus, according to a later analysis. In a later analysis, the rate of TCR association differed among HLA loci, with DRB1 alleles having the most associated TCRs and HLA-C alleles having the fewest. The only immune exposure information available for the cohort was CMV serostatus. The study listed over 150 TCR beta chains as associated with cytomegalovirus. The authors suggested that the approach could potentially be extended to other disease states and immunological phenotypes. Sequencing depth was assumed to be roughly uniform across donors in the presence/absence analyses, though that assumption may not hold. Most TCR sequences were seen in very few donors, while some public TCRs were found in many individuals. In an earlier analysis of some 500 of the donors, most TCR beta V segments were observed in productive rearrangements about 87% or about 30% of the time, broadly matching IMGT annotations. HLA typing was unavailable for some donors at each locus, so association tests used only the typed subset. A further reported finding was that TCR beta sequences accurately predicted the HLA-A and HLA-B alleles for most subjects in the first cohort. The earlier analysis of approximately 590 of the donors excluded about 16 rarely observed V segments, including chromosome 9 orphons, because counts were too low. In vitro tests confirmed that three of the cytomegalovirus-associated TCR beta chains recognize cytomegalovirus antigens. Compared with the roughly 710-donor mean, donors in an Asian-associated ancestry cluster had fewer N-insertions in productive TCRs, according to a later genetic analysis. In a later analysis, around 15,000 TCR beta sequences were associated with specific HLA alleles at a false discovery rate of 0.05. Cytomegalovirus status was reported to be diagnosed by the classifier with high specificity and sensitivity in both the original and validation cohorts. Compared with equally common non-associated chains, HLA-associated TCR beta chains in a later analysis were more clonally expanded and had lower generation probabilities. A group of highly shared sequence variants was considered likely to be a technical artifact of the sequencing pipeline. When HLA alleles, especially DR and DQ, strongly co-occurred, TCR associations were difficult to assign to individual alleles. In this cohort, only TCR beta chains were sequenced, and detectable features were limited by the absence of alpha or paired-chain data. Correlated functional status among segregating V segments might be attributable to linkage disequilibrium, but an unknown experimental factor could not be ruled out. Some IMGT-functional V segments, including TRBV6-2 and TRBV6-3, could not be distinguished by the 87-base-pair reads and were therefore excluded.

In its sample, this clone was seen once. Its recognized antigen is unknown. Base qualities were left out, and no much larger clone turns up one base away. CDR1 and CDR2 (SGDLS, YYNGEE) derive from the germline V gene. The CDR3, cysteine through phenylalanine, is 15 amino acids long. The retained sequence is limited to the CDR3, 45 bases, with the frame set at the first base. V and J are truncated by 0 bases and 0 bases respectively, leaving an intervening sequence of 10 bases. Library preparation was by the immunoSEQ multiplex PCR assay. For the multiplex PCR, a mixture combining 60 forward primers for TCR Vbeta segments and 13 reverse primers for TCR Jbeta segments was used. The CDR3 region of rearranged TCR beta genes was amplified from genomic DNA with a multiplex PCR assay. The Illumina HiSeq System was used to sequence the amplified TCR beta libraries as 87-base-pair reads. The study's own analysis went as follows. A later analysis counted about 76 million unique TCR beta chains across the 500 to 850 repertoires, and 10 million to 12 million of these chains were shared by at least two donors. To remove PCR and sequencing errors, raw reads were error-corrected and collapsed into unique sequences using a nearest-neighbor algorithm that merged closely related sequences. CDR3 sequences were aligned to IMGT reference sequences to assign V, D and J gene segments. For a sequence to be retained, at least a six-nucleotide match to both a V gene segment and a J gene segment was required. A rearrangement counted as productive if the CDR3 had no stop codons and remained in frame with V and J, and every other rearrangement counted as non-productive. Following IMGT convention, CDR3 was defined as the stretch from the second conserved V-encoded cysteine up to the conserved J-encoded phenylalanine. The earlier analysis of a few hundred of the donors excluded sequences that lacked an unambiguous match to a single V gene segment. In an earlier analysis of about 590 of the donors, a V segment was called functional when productive rearrangements were above 56.7%, and segregating when the standard deviation between donors exceeded 5%. To diagnose cytomegalovirus status from the catalog of TCR beta chain sequences, a statistical classification framework was built. A later analysis assigned V and J genes by comparing TCR nucleotide sequences with IMGT/GENE-DB human TR gene sequences. The TCRdist pipeline was used in a later analysis to assign CDR3 sequences and most-parsimonious VDJ recombination scenarios. A later analysis defined each TCR beta chain by its CDR3 amino acid sequence plus V-gene family, and excluded reads lacking a unique V-gene family. In a later analysis, several hundred highly shared, low-generation-probability nucleotide sequences were removed to address suspected cross-contamination and a sequencing artifact. In a later analysis, a clonal expansion index was calculated for each public chain from normalized within-repertoire ranks of inferred template counts. A later analysis computed generation probabilities with a VDJ recombination model fitted to out-of-frame rearrangements, and checked the results against IGoR. Hypergeometric tests were used in a later analysis to score TCR-TCR, TCR-HLA and TCR-CMV co-occurrence, with a repertoire-size bias correction applied to the TCR pairs. False discovery rates were estimated in a later analysis by permuting HLA or CMV assignments 20 times. In a later analysis, co-occurring TCRs were grouped using DBSCAN, with TCRdist sequence similarity added in when clustering inside HLA-allele-positive subsets. Repertoires with fewer than 30,000 or more than 120,000 public chains, plus five repertoires with anomalous nucleotide sharing, were excluded from co-occurrence clustering. TCRdb retrieved this table from immuneACCESS and kept in-frame rearrangements only. Not all clones are present; in checked studies, unresolved V genes account for under half, and no reason is known for the remainder. V, J and clone size reflect that table, while D and trimming were determined from the DNA. In this sample the table shows around 180,000 clones, 81% of which occur a single time. The ten largest clonotypes hold around 2% of the sample.

The cohort comprised some 680 healthy bone marrow donors. At the time of sampling, every cohort member was nominally healthy, though immune exposures that went unrecorded were likely present. The donor tested CMV seropositive, placing the donor among the roughly 300 seropositive members of the cohort. A peripheral blood sample was provided by each donor, and peripheral blood mononuclear cells were used for TCR beta sequencing. The Qiagen DNeasy Blood Extraction Kit was used to extract genomic DNA from the blood cell samples. The V and J segments used are TRBV9 and TRBJ2-7, with TRBD2 perhaps the D gene, on 6 matching bases. Sequencing was performed on PBMCs. This TCR was sampled from a woman between 18 and 30 years old in good health and CMV-seropositive. The DNA sequence is given as TGTGCCAGCAGCGTAGGGGGCGGGGACTCCTACGAGCAGTACTTC. It specifies CASSVGGGDSYEQYF.